This TCR beta chain was found in a study of cytomegalovirus exposure and HLA in healthy donors. With 60 Vbeta and 13 Jbeta primers, the PCR was carried out. Using immunoSEQ multiplex PCR, the repertoire was profiled, and TCRdb retains in-frame clones only, with some absent. In total, the table holds about 58,000 clones. Regarding this clone: Because the CDR3's place on the DNA is in doubt, the DNA is left out and the CDR3 is given as listed by TCRdb.

The CDR3 is made up of 14 amino acids, end residues included. The V gene's germline CDR1 is LNHDA and CDR2 SQIVND (reference sequence). The TCR comes from a woman aged 18-35 years in good health and CMV-seronegative. The J gene is TRBJ1-2, the V gene TRBV19; no check of the table's D call, TRBD1, against the DNA was made. Specimen: PBMCs. The CDR3 sequence is CASSISGQGEGYTF.